This TCR beta chain was identified during a study of shared clonotypes between healthy human individuals (dated by TCRdb to the early 2020s). With regard to the full study: The cohort included a few men and a couple of women between 18 and 49 years of age. For each donor, CD4 naive and CD4 memory were each given three plates, CD8 naive was given two plates, and CD8 memory was given one plate. To estimate repertoire size and how much clonotypes are shared between individuals, the study performed deep sequencing of blood TCR repertoires from about five healthy adults. To increase sequencing depth and limit assay-specific biases, different laboratories used diverse techniques to prepare libraries and sequence TCR repertoires. Between about 0.85 and 8.9 billion PBMCs per donor were obtained by leukapheresis. What the study reported, not specific to this receptor: Sampling was restricted to blood, and TCR repertoires in tissues likely differ from the TCR repertoires found in blood. The genetic and exposure-history diversity represented was limited by the small number of donors. Pairwise subsampling indicated that sequencing depth was expected to affect the degree of clonotype sharing among donors. About 5% of naive CD4, 3.5% of naive CD8, about 2.4% of memory CD4, and 0.4% of memory CD8 clonotypes were shared across several donors. Larger estimated clonotype richness was generally found for naive subsets than for memory subsets. Clonotypes shared by all four sorted-subset donors showed higher generation probabilities than non-shared clonotypes. Rarefaction of sorted-subset datasets indicated incomplete sequencing despite the large sequencing depth.

Healthy HIV-negative adults with no recently reported acute infections or vaccinations were included as donors. Only Caucasian adults living in Nashville, Tennessee, USA were represented among the donors. CD4+ T cells were enriched by magnetic negative selection; naive cells were then positively selected on CD45RA, and the negative fraction formed the memory subset. After blood collection by leukapheresis, PBMCs were isolated using Ficoll-Histopaque density gradient centrifugation and then cryopreserved in the vapor phase of liquid nitrogen. Analytical flow cytometry was used to check the purity and quantity of every magnetically sorted T cell population. From each sorted fraction, genomic DNA was isolated and quantified by UV absorbance on a Nanodrop 2000c. Worth noting for this clone: Its antigen remains undetermined. One base away there is no much larger clone; base qualities are not given.

TCR CDR3 regions were amplified from genomic DNA by multiplex PCR using the deep immunoSEQ assay. Extracted genomic DNA from each cell subset was spread evenly across all wells of several immunoSEQ 96-well plates, with each plate serving as a replicate. For sorted subsets, 150 to 250 ng genomic DNA, equal to tens of thousands of T cell genomes, was loaded into each replicate PCR. The purified libraries were quantified using a Qubit 3.0 fluorometer, sized with a Bioanalyzer 2100, and then quantified again using the KAPA Library Quantification kit. Each immunoSEQ 96-well plate was sequenced on its own single-read 150-cycle Illumina NextSeq 550 flow cell. As for the authors' bioinformatics: Because the immunoSEQ output held only junctional sequences and lacked quality scores, the filtering could not match the filtering applied to full-length reads. To assign V/J genes and CDR3, sequences were annotated against IMGT germline references using PyIR, a Python wrapper for IgBLAST v1.9. Reads were removed for weak V/J assignments (E-value above 1e-6), missing CDR3, stop codons, out-of-frame junctions, or ambiguous translated residues. V3J clonotypes were defined by identical inferred V gene, J gene, and CDR3 amino acid sequence. The percentage overlap between two repertoires was calculated by dividing the number of shared unique clonotypes by the size of the smaller repertoire. Richness of each repertoire was evaluated using RTK rarefaction, the Chao1 estimator, and Recon v2.1 estimates of unobserved clonotypes. Generation probabilities for all TCRbeta clonotypes obtained by the gDNA method from several donors were computed using OLGA. TCRdb took this table from immuneACCESS and kept in-frame rearrangements with V and J called. Such tables lack part of the clones; where checked against another copy, unresolved V genes explain under half of the gap, and the rest is unexplained. The D gene and trimming were derived from the DNA, and the V and J assignments and clone size from that table. The sample yields roughly 2.5 million clones; about 92% were counted once. The top ten clones comprise about 0.13% of the sample.

The TCR was taken from a man younger than 35 in good health. Input material: naive CD4+ T cells sorted from blood. The cell subset or site label, read with the paper, signifies: CD45RA+ positively selected.

The CDR3 corresponds to CASSLGTDMKTQYF. In nucleotide form, the sequence is TGTGCCAGCAGCTTGGGGACAGATATGAAGACCCAGTACTTC. The sequence joins TRBV5-4 to TRBJ2-5, with TRBD1 perhaps the D gene, on 6 matching bases. V is reduced by 0 bases and J by 6 bases, leaving a spacing of 12 bases between them. Reading the germline V gene (reference sequence) gives CDR1 SGHNT and CDR2 YYREEE. The CDR3 covers 14 residues, taking in both the cysteine and the phenylalanine. The CDR3 DNA has 42 bases and is translated from base 1.